A single sample gave rise to the 28 T cell receptor beta chains below, sequenced in a study of T cell responses to AZD1222 COVID-19 vaccine. Assay used: immunoSEQ multiplex PCR; TCRdb lists only in-frame clones, some missing. The data contain 73,000 or so clones, over 70% of them seen just once; the ten biggest clones take up 47%. The specimen comprised peripheral blood, sampled 28 days after the second AZD1222 dose. Every receptor here comes from an adult who received the AZD1222 COVID-19 vaccine.

The gene calls are TRBV7-9 and TRBJ1-2; the D gene is possibly TRBD1 (5 bases). Trimming took 5 bases from V and 8 from J, leaving 18 bases between them. In germline, CDR1 is SEHNR, CDR2 FQNEAQ (reference sequence). The CDR3 totals 14 residues. In DNA, the CDR3 is TGTGCCAGCAGCGTGTTGGGGGGTTTGGACGGCTACACCTTC. Amino acids: CASSVLGGLDGYTF.

The chain links TRBV7-2 to TRBJ1-2; D not certain. Germline V gene data show CDR1 as SGHTA and CDR2 as FQGNSA. The CDR3 extends over 15 amino acids. Trimming removed 2 bases at V and 4 bases at J, with 14 bases between. CDR3 sequence reads: CASSLSPTAFYGYTF. In DNA, the CDR3 is TGTGCCAGCAGCTTAAGCCCAACAGCGTTCTATGGCTACACCTTC.

The V gene is TRBV2, the J gene TRBJ2-1; D may be TRBD1 or TRBD2 (5 bases each). Deletions cut 6 bases from V and 0 bases from J, with 9 bases between. CDR1 is SNHLY and CDR2 is FYNNEI in the germline V gene. The CDR3 is 14 residues long. CDR3 loop: CASSRDRSYNEQFF. In DNA, the CDR3 is TGTGCCAGCAGCCGGGACCGCTCCTACAATGAGCAGTTCTTC.

V and J are TRBV7-2 and TRBJ1-1; a possible D gene is TRBD1 (5 bases). The ends were cut back, 3 bases at V and 4 bases at J, with 12 bases in the middle. Germline V gene lookup returns CDR1 SGHTA and CDR2 FQGNSA. The CDR3 loop spans 14 amino acids. CDR3 amino acids: CASSFGIGGTEAFF. DNA of the CDR3: TGTGCCAGCAGCTTTGGTATCGGGGGCACTGAAGCTTTCTTT.

The rearrangement joins TRBV5-1 to TRBJ2-2; possibly TRBD1 for D (5 bases). V gave up 3 bases and J gave up 3 bases, with 12 bases separating them. Germline CDR1 SGHRS, CDR2 YFSETQ. The CDR3 loop spans 15 amino acids. CDR3 residues: CASSSVPGHTGELFF. The CDR3 DNA follows: TGCGCCAGCAGCTCCGTCCCAGGGCACACCGGGGAGCTGTTTTTT.

The rearrangement uses TRBV6-6 and TRBJ2-5, with unresolved D. The CDR3 is made up of 14 amino acids. The germline V gene has CDR1 MNHNY and CDR2 SVGAGI (reference sequence). Trimming cost V 0 bases and J 2 bases, with 7 bases left between them. The CDR3 sequence: CASSYSRLQETQYF. The CDR3 DNA reads TGTGCCAGCAGTTACTCGCGACTTCAAGAGACCCAGTACTTC.

In this sample, this clone turned up once. V gene TRBV24-1 combines with J gene TRBJ2-1; TRBD1 matches at 11 bases. J was trimmed by 6 bases and V by 4 bases; bases with no gene match: 4. The CDR3 has 15 residues. The V gene's germline CDR1 is KGHDR and CDR2 SFDVKD. The CDR3 sequence: CATSDGTGGLNEQFF. CDR3 nucleotides: TGTGCCACCAGTGACGGGACAGGGGGGCTCAATGAGCAGTTCTTC.

The chain is built from TRBV11-2 and TRBJ2-3; 7 nucleotides line up with TRBD2. Losses at the gene ends were 3 bases for V and 7 bases for J; bases not matched to a gene: 7. The CDR3 runs to 14 residues. Germline CDR1 is SGHAT and CDR2 is FQNNGV. This chain's CDR3 is CASSLGLSTNTQYF. The CDR3 DNA is TGTGCCAGCAGCTTGGGACTATCCACGAATACGCAGTATTTT.

This clone came up once. J is TRBJ1-5 and V is TRBV7-2; weak D call: TRBD1 (5 bases). The V gene lost 1 base and the J gene lost 5 bases, with 12 bases spanning the gap. This CDR3 has 15 residues. Germline V gene sequence: CDR1 SGHTA, CDR2 FQGNSA. The CDR3 here is CASSLGDLRDQPQHF. CDR3 DNA: TGTGCCAGCAGCTTAGGGGACCTCAGGGATCAGCCCCAGCATTTT.

The rearrangement joins TRBV15 to TRBJ2-5; TRBD2 aligns across 13 bases. This CDR3 region has 19 residues. Germline lookup yields CDR1 LNHNV and CDR2 YYDKDF (reference sequence). V trimming: 5 bases; J trimming: 4 bases; junction bases outside the gene matches: 16. The CDR3 loop reads CATSPLPGTSGADGETQYF. As DNA, the CDR3 is TGTGCCACCAGCCCACTACCCGGGACTAGCGGGGCCGATGGAGAGACCCAGTACTTC.

This clone has a handful of counts. The genes are TRBV7-9 and TRBJ2-1; D is unclear. V lost 3 bases and J 0 bases, leaving 9 bases between the germline ends. This CDR3 comprises 15 residues. Looked up from germline, CDR1 is SEHNR and CDR2 is FQNEAQ (reference sequence). CDR3 DNA: TGTGCCAGCAGCTTCGGAATAAGCTCCTACAATGAGCAGTTCTTC. The encoded protein is CASSFGISSYNEQFF.

This clone was recorded only once. This chain uses TRBV3-1 (or the pseudogene TRBV3-2) with TRBJ2-3; D gene uncertain. Trimming removed 4 bases from V and 2 bases from J, with 22 bases in between. CDR1 and CDR2 from the germline V gene are LGHDT and YNNKEL (reference sequence). This CDR3 has 18 amino acids. For the CDR3, the DNA is TGTGCCAGCAGCCTTCACCTCGGCGTATCCCTTATCACAGATACGCAGTATTTT. It is translated as CASSLHLGVSLITDTQYF.

The chain joins TRBV5-6 to TRBJ2-2; D possibly matches TRBD1 or TRBD2 (5 bases each). Trimming removed 1 base at V and 6 bases at J, with 16 bases between. CDR3 size: 16 residues. CDR1 and CDR2 (germline): SGHDT, YYEEEE. The CDR3 region has the DNA TGTGCCAGCAGCTTGTATCCGGGACCGACCCCCGGGGAGCTGTTTTTT. It encodes CASSLYPGPTPGELFF.

The V and J genes are TRBV11-2 and TRBJ2-7; 7 bases agree with TRBD2. The V gene's germline CDR1 is SGHAT and CDR2 FQNNGV. After removal of 5 bases from V and 0 bases from J, the junction contained 10 bases not matched to a gene. The CDR3 length is 16 residues. The CDR3, as DNA: TGTGCCAGCAGCCCCATTGCGCGGGAGTCCTCCTACGAGCAGTACTTC. It yields the protein CASSPIARESSYEQYF.

The DNA for the CDR3 is TGTGCCAGCAGCGATTCACAGGACCGCAACTATGGCTACACCTTC. Encoded protein: CASSDSQDRNYGYTF. The rearrangement joins TRBV9 to TRBJ1-2; a weak D match, TRBD1 (5 bases). The CDR3 is made up of 15 amino acids. Germline V gene data show CDR1 as SGDLS and CDR2 as YYNGEE. V lost 3 bases and J lost 2, with 14 bases in between.

This clone was counted a single time. The gene calls are TRBV4-3 and TRBJ2-7; TRBD1 might be the D (5 bases). V shed 0 bases and J shed 1 base, with 13 bases lying between them. The CDR3 is 16 residues long. From germline, CDR1 is LGHNA and CDR2 YSLEER. The CDR3 protein is CASSQDLGRASYEQYF. CDR3 coding DNA: TGCGCCAGCAGCCAAGATCTTGGCAGGGCGTCCTACGAGCAGTACTTC.

This sequence joins TRBV6-5 and TRBJ1-6; TRBD1 aligns across 10 bases. The CDR3 runs to 14 residues. The germline V gene has CDR1 MNHEY and CDR2 SVGAGI. Trimming cost V 6 bases and J 9 bases; bases outside gene matches: 5. CDR3 amino acids: CASSPTGGSSPLHF. The DNA for the CDR3 is TGTGCCAGCAGCCCGACAGGGGGCAGTTCACCCCTCCACTTT.

The V gene is TRBV5-1, the J gene TRBJ1-2, with TRBD1 matching over 9 bases. Germline-derived CDR1 and CDR2 are SGHRS and YFSETQ. CDR3 length: 15 residues. The V segment lost 6 bases and the J segment 8 bases; nucleotides outside the gene matches: 14. CDR3: CASNTGTGIVGGYTF. Here the CDR3 DNA reads TGCGCCAGCAACACCGGGACAGGGATAGTTGGGGGCTACACCTTC.

The gene calls are TRBV2 and TRBJ1-2; D ambiguous. The germline V gene has CDR1 SNHLY and CDR2 FYNNEI. Trimming removed 2 bases from V and 2 bases from J, with 15 bases in between. This CDR3 is 16 amino acids long. CDR3 amino acids: CASSERQDGWNYGYTF. CDR3 nucleotides: TGTGCCAGCAGTGAAAGGCAGGACGGATGGAACTATGGCTACACCTTC.

The CDR3 region has the DNA TGCGCCAGCAGCCTTTCTCCTAGCGGGAGGTCCTACAATGAGCAGTTCTTC. It is translated as CASSLSPSGRSYNEQFF. V gene TRBV4-1 combines with J gene TRBJ2-1, with 11 bases lining up with TRBD2. This CDR3 comprises 17 residues. The junction had 6 bases not matched to a gene; V was cut back by 4 bases and J by 1 base. CDR1 is MGHRA, CDR2 YSYEKL, per germline.

This sequence joins TRBV6-6 and TRBJ1-2; the D is unclear. The CDR3 is 13 amino acids. CDR1 and CDR2 from the germline V gene are MNHNY and SVGAGI (reference sequence). V lost 4 bases to trimming and J lost 6 bases, with 12 bases between them. The chain's CDR3 is CASSFGGMDGYTF. The CDR3 bases are TGTGCCAGCAGTTTCGGCGGCATGGATGGCTACACCTTC.

This clone was found once. This chain uses TRBV24-1 with TRBJ2-3, with 10 bases matching TRBD1. V shed 4 bases, J shed 4 bases, and the junction held 10 bases outside the gene matches. The CDR3 extends over 17 amino acids. CDR1 and CDR2 (germline): KGHDR, SFDVKD. As DNA, the CDR3 is TGTGCCACCAGTGACTCCGGGACAGGGGTCCGGGCAGATACGCAGTATTTT. It yields the protein CATSDSGTGVRADTQYF.

This clone was picked up a small number of times. V usage is TRBV6-5 and J usage is TRBJ1-1; D remains unclear. The CDR3 totals 12 residues. Germline lookup yields CDR1 MNHEY and CDR2 SVGAGI. Trimming stripped 8 bases from V and 4 bases from J, with 11 bases between. The CDR3 nucleotides are TGTGCCAGCTACGATGGAGGCACTGAAGCTTTCTTT. Residues: CASYDGGTEAFF.

The chain couples TRBV19 to TRBJ2-5; D remains unclear. The CDR3 runs to 13 residues. CDR1 and CDR2 (germline): LNHDA, SQIVND (reference sequence). The ends were cut back, 1 base at V and 2 bases at J, with 5 bases in the middle. The CDR3 DNA reads TGTGCCAGTAGTATAGTTCTTCAAGAGACCCAGTACTTC. Translation: CASSIVLQETQYF. The variable domain in full, with the rest retrieved from reference TRBV19 and TRBJ2-5, is DGGITQSPKYLFRKEGQNVTLSCEQNLNHDAMYWYRQDPGQGLRLIYYSQIVNDFQKGDIAEGYSVSREKKESFPLTVTSAQKNPTAFYLCASSIVLQETQYFGPGTRLLVL.

The sample holds a few counts of this clone. The V gene is TRBV2, the J gene TRBJ2-7; D is ambiguous. The germline CDR1 and CDR2 sequences are SNHLY and FYNNEI. The germline V and J ends were trimmed by 5 bases and 0 bases, with 8 bases remaining between them. The length of the CDR3 is 13 residues. This CDR3 is CASSPVDSYEQYF. The DNA for the CDR3 is TGTGCCAGCAGTCCGGTGGACTCCTACGAGCAGTACTTC. Combining the CDR3 with reference TRBV2 and TRBJ2-7 gives the whole variable domain EPEVTQTPSHQVTQMGQEVILRCVPISNHLYFYWYRQILGQKVEFLVSFYNNEISEKSEIFDDQFSVERPDGSNFTLKIRSTKLEDSAMYFCASSPVDSYEQYFGPGTRLTVT.

The chain couples TRBV7-3 to TRBJ2-7; possibly TRBD2 for D (5 bases). V lost 5 bases and J lost 8, with 16 bases in between. The CDR3 extends over 13 amino acids. CDR1 and CDR2 (germline): SGHTA, FQGTGA. The CDR3 sequence is CASSPRLEGKQYF. CDR3 DNA sequence: TGTGCCAGCAGCCCAAGGTTAGAGGGCAAGCAGTACTTC. Using reference TRBV7-3 and TRBJ2-7 for the parts outside the CDR3, the full variable domain is GAGVSQTPSNKVTEKGKYVELRCDPISGHTALYWYRQSLGQGPEFLIYFQGTGAADDSGLPNDRFFAVRPEGSVSTLKIQRTERGDSAVYLCASSPRLEGKQYFGPGTRLTVT.

The chain links TRBV18 to TRBJ2-5; D is unclear. The germline V and J ends were trimmed by 3 bases and 2 bases, with 10 bases remaining between them. Germline lookup yields CDR1 KGHSH and CDR2 LQKENI. The CDR3 runs to 14 residues. CDR3 coding DNA: TGTGCCAGCTCACCCGGCGGCGTACAAGAGACCCAGTACTTC. This codes for CASSPGGVQETQYF.

The genes are TRBV7-2 and TRBJ2-1, with TRBD2 identical over 13 bases. This CDR3 has 17 residues. CDR1 is SGHTA, CDR2 FQGNSA, per germline. V was pared by 3 bases and J by 8 bases, with 10 bases of the junction left unmatched. The CDR3 here is CASSFILAGGPLDEQFF. The CDR3 DNA sequence: TGTGCCAGCAGCTTCATACTAGCGGGGGGGCCGTTGGATGAGCAGTTCTTC.